What follows is one T cell receptor beta chain and its context. Assay: immunoSEQ multiplex PCR; the TCRdb copy retains only in-frame clones and omits some. The sample carries around 170,000 clones, 88% recorded once. This sample was taken from a study of radiation and T cells in renal cell carcinoma. Time point here: blood 4 weeks post-SBRT, at nephrectomy. Regarding treatment: 15 Gy SBRT to primary tumor, nephrectomy 4 weeks later. The junction had 7 bases not matched to a gene; V was cut back by 0 bases and J by 2 bases. Looked up from germline, CDR1 is SGHDT and CDR2 is YYEEEE. The CDR3 runs 17 residues.

The source of this sequence is a woman between 50 and 59 years old with renal cell carcinoma. The gene calls are TRBV5-6 and TRBJ2-7; 11 bases agree with TRBD2. Sequenced here: blood, sampled from a patient whose treatment included radiotherapy and nephrectomy. The chain's CDR3 is CASSLAPLAGEPYEQYF. The DNA for the CDR3 is TGTGCCAGCAGCTTGGCCCCACTAGCGGGGGAACCCTACGAGCAGTACTTC.